These 9 T cell receptor beta chains were all obtained from the same sample, sequenced in a study of response to subunit inactivated influenza vaccine. TCRdb used MiXCR to reprocess the RT-PCR reads, holding one entry per CDR3 protein. The data contain 550,000 to 800,000 distinct CDR3 sequences, approximately 15% of them singletons. Specimen: PBMCs from blood, collected 11 to 12 days after vaccination. These receptors came from a man aged 50 to 59 who received an inactivated influenza vaccine.

The rearrangement links TRBV27 to TRBJ2-7, with 13 nucleotides matching TRBD2. This CDR3 is 15 amino acids long. V dropped 4 bases and J dropped 7; count of bases not matched to a gene: 7. Germline values: CDR1 MNHEY, CDR2 SMNVEV (reference sequence). CDR3 coding DNA: TGTGCCAGCAGTTCCGGACTAGCGGGAGCAGGGGAGCAGTACTTC. This translates into CASSSGLAGAGEQYF.

This clonotype was seen only a few times. The chain has TRBV7-9 and TRBJ1-6, with unresolved D. Germline CDR1 SEHNR, CDR2 FQNEAQ (reference sequence). V dropped 5 bases and J dropped 7 bases, with 9 bases sitting between them. The CDR3 has 13 amino acids. The CDR3 is CASSPWSNSPLHF. CDR3 nucleotide sequence: TGTGCCAGCAGCCCCTGGTCCAATTCACCCCTCCACTTT.

This clonotype occurred a few times. The genes are TRBV3-1 and TRBJ1-5, with no clear D. The CDR3 runs to 13 residues. The germline V gene has CDR1 LGHDT and CDR2 YNNKEL (reference sequence). Between the trimmed V and J ends, which lost 0 bases and 5 bases, there was a span of 5 bases. The CDR3 spells CASSQDTDQPQHF. The DNA for the CDR3 is TGTGCCAGCAGCCAAGACACGGATCAGCCCCAGCATTTT.

The chain links TRBV29-1 to TRBJ2-5; 9 nucleotides align to TRBD2. With 0 bases clipped from V and 5 bases from J, the junction kept 7 bases outside the gene matches. The CDR3 is 15 residues long. CDR1 and CDR2 from the germline V gene are SQVTM and ANQGSEA. The CDR3, as DNA: TGCAGCGTTGAAGATGCGGGAGGGCCCCGTGAGACCCAGTACTTC. The encoded protein is CSVEDAGGPRETQYF.

The V and J genes are TRBV7-6 and TRBJ2-3; maybe TRBD1 (6 bases). V was pared by 5 bases and J by 12 bases, with 15 bases between. Germline V gene lookup returns CDR1 SGHVS and CDR2 FNYEAQ. The CDR3 length is 12 residues. The CDR3 coding sequence is TGTGCCAGCAGCCTGACCGGGACAAGTCAGTATTTT. Protein product: CASSLTGTSQYF.

This clonotype has only a few counts. Here the CDR3 DNA reads TGTGCCAGCAGCCAAGGGTCCCTTTTGGTAGATACGCAGTATTTT. Its protein is CASSQGSLLVDTQYF. The gene calls are TRBV4-2 and TRBJ2-3; D unclear. V lost 1 base and J 5 bases, leaving 13 bases between the germline ends. The length of the CDR3 is 15 residues. Germline lookup yields CDR1 LGHNA and CDR2 YNFKEQ.

The chain combines TRBV12-3 or TRBV12-4 with TRBJ1-5; 8 bases align to TRBD1. The length of the CDR3 is 15 residues. V shed 5 bases and J 6 bases; nucleotides not matched to a gene: 9. The CDR3 DNA is TGTGCCAGCAGTAGCGGACAGGGTCGGTCTCAGCCCCAGCATTTT. Protein sequence: CASSSGQGRSQPQHF.

This clonotype was detected a few times. The rearrangement links TRBV18 to TRBJ2-1, with 11 bases matching TRBD2. Germline V CDR1 and CDR2: KGHSH, LQKENI. The CDR3 sequence is 18 residues long. The J segment lost 1 base and the V segment lost 2 bases, leaving 7 bases of the junction unmatched. The CDR3 spells CASSPFLSSGGSYNEQFF. The CDR3 DNA is TGTGCCAGCTCACCATTCCTTTCTAGCGGGGGGTCCTACAATGAGCAGTTCTTC.

The chain recombines TRBV19 with TRBJ2-1; 9 bases line up with TRBD2. The V segment lost 7 bases and the J segment 2 bases; nucleotides outside the gene matches: 9. The germline V gene encodes CDR1 LNHDA and CDR2 SQIVND (reference sequence). The CDR3 loop spans 16 amino acids. The CDR3: CASIPSGETPYNEQFF. The CDR3 region has the DNA TGTGCCAGTATCCCTAGCGGGGAGACCCCCTACAATGAGCAGTTCTTC.